These 30 T cell receptor beta chains were sequenced from one sample in a study of CD8 T cells in Susac syndrome. It was with random hexamers that roughly 0.45 to 1 ug RNA was reverse transcribed. TCRdb re-called the immunoSEQ multiplex PCR reads through MiXCR, storing one row per CDR3 protein. The repertoire holds some 200,000 distinct CDR3 sequences, with 85% to 95% as singletons. Material: CD4+ T cells from PBMCs. The receptor set was obtained from a human donor in good health.

V gene TRBV19 combines with J gene TRBJ2-2, with 9 bases identical to TRBD1. J gave up 4 bases and V 5 bases, and 5 bases lay outside the gene matches. The CDR3 loop spans 15 amino acids. The V gene's germline CDR1 is LNHDA and CDR2 SQIVND (reference sequence). The CDR3 DNA sequence: TGTGCCAGTAGTTCCCGACAGGGGGGCACCGGGGAGCTGTTTTTT. Its translation is CASSSRQGGTGELFF.

In DNA, the CDR3 is TGTGCCAGCAGCCCCCAGGGGTCGAGCTCCTACGAGCAGTACTTC. Translated: CASSPQGSSSYEQYF. V usage is TRBV9 and J usage is TRBJ2-7; weak D call: TRBD1 (6 bases). From germline, CDR1 is SGDLS and CDR2 YYNGEE. V gave up 4 bases and J gave up 0 bases, with 14 bases separating them. CDR3 length equals 15 residues.

The rearrangement joins TRBV30 to TRBJ1-1; D is undetermined. CDR3 length: 14 amino acids. V lost 3 bases to trimming and J lost 2 bases, with 13 bases between them. From germline, CDR1 is GTSNPN and CDR2 SVGIG (reference sequence). The CDR3 here is CAWRKKTVNTEAFF. CDR3 DNA: TGTGCCTGGAGGAAAAAGACGGTTAACACTGAAGCTTTCTTT.

In DNA form, the CDR3 reads TGTGCCAGCAGCCAAGAAACTAGCGGGAGTAGGCACGAGCAGTACTTC. Translated, it gives CASSQETSGSRHEQYF. This chain joins TRBV4-2 and TRBJ2-7; 11 bases line up with TRBD2. V lost 0 bases and J lost 5; bases outside the gene matches: 6. The CDR3 has 16 residues. Per the germline V gene, CDR1 is LGHNA and CDR2 is YNFKEQ.

V and J are TRBV20-1 and TRBJ2-5; the D call may be TRBD1 or TRBD2 (5 bases each). Germline V gives CDR1 DFQATT, CDR2 SNEGSKA (reference sequence). Trimming took 5 bases from V and 5 from J, leaving 12 bases between them. The CDR3 runs to 12 residues. The CDR3 sequence: CSAWDLLETQYF. CDR3 nucleotides: TGCAGTGCTTGGGACCTCCTGGAGACCCAGTACTTC.

The V gene is TRBV19, the J gene TRBJ2-7; TRBD2 matches 11 bases. With V trimmed by 6 bases and J by 7 bases, 17 bases remained unmatched. The CDR3 runs 17 residues. Germline lookup yields CDR1 LNHDA and CDR2 SQIVND (reference sequence). For the CDR3, the DNA is TGTGCCAGTAGCCAAGCCTCCGCACTAGCGGGAGCCAGGGAGCAGTACTTC. Translating it yields CASSQASALAGAREQYF. Looking up the rest from reference TRBV19 and TRBJ2-7 gives the full variable domain: DGGITQSPKYLFRKEGQNVTLSCEQNLNHDAMYWYRQDPGQGLRLIYYSQIVNDFQKGDIAEGYSVSREKKESFPLTVTSAQKNPTAFYLCASSQASALAGAREQYFGPGTRLTVT.

The chain links TRBV28 to TRBJ1-3; 9 nucleotides align to TRBD1. V gave up 4 bases and J gave up 4 bases; unmatched junction bases: 8. The CDR3 spans 16 residues. Germline CDR1 reads MDHEN; CDR2 reads SYDVKM. DNA for the CDR3: TGTGCCAGCAGTTCACCCGGGACAGGGCAAGGAAACACCATATATTTT. This encodes CASSSPGTGQGNTIYF. The entire variable domain, with the rest obtained from reference TRBV28 and TRBJ1-3, is as follows: DVKVTQSSRYLVKRTGEKVFLECVQDMDHENMFWYRQDPGLGLRLIYFSYDVKMKEKGDIPEGYSVSREKKERFSLILESASTNQTSMYLCASSSPGTGQGNTIYFGEGSWLTVV.

The chain employs TRBV29-1 and TRBJ1-2; the D is unclear. The V gene lost 7 bases and the J gene lost 5 bases, with 11 bases spanning the gap. CDR1 is SQVTM, CDR2 ANQGSEA, per germline. The CDR3 is made up of 11 amino acids. DNA of the CDR3: TGCAGCGCTTCAGTACTATATGGCTACACCTTC. Amino acids: CSASVLYGYTF.

This chain uses TRBV7-2 with TRBJ1-1; possibly TRBD1 for D (5 bases). The CDR3 sequence is 12 residues long. Germline V lookup: CDR1 SGHTA, CDR2 FQGNSA. The germline V and J ends were trimmed by 3 bases and 8 bases, with 10 bases remaining between them. Here the CDR3 reads CASSLGKGEAFF. CDR3 DNA: TGTGCCAGCAGCTTGGGAAAGGGGGAAGCTTTCTTT.

The V gene is TRBV29-1, the J gene TRBJ1-1; D is undetermined. V was trimmed by 6 bases and J by 1 base, leaving 6 bases between them. Germline assignment: CDR1 SQVTM and CDR2 ANQGSEA. The CDR3 has 11 amino acids. The CDR3, as DNA: TGCAGCGTCTCAAAGAACACTGAAGCTTTCTTT. Its protein is CSVSKNTEAFF.

The chain links TRBV6-6 to TRBJ1-2, with 7 bases lining up with TRBD1. Germline assignment: CDR1 MNHNY and CDR2 SVGAGI (reference sequence). The V gene end was trimmed by 10 bases and the J gene end by 3 bases; junction bases not matched to a gene: 8. This CDR3 comprises 13 residues. The CDR3 protein is CAIRHGTDYGYTF. DNA of the CDR3: TGTGCCATTCGACATGGGACAGACTATGGCTACACCTTC.

This chain connects TRBV19 to TRBJ2-3; D not resolved. Germline V lookup: CDR1 LNHDA, CDR2 SQIVND (reference sequence). The CDR3 runs to 13 residues. Trimming removed 3 bases at V and 3 bases at J, with 7 bases between. CDR3 in amino acids: CASSMRQTDTQYF. The CDR3 DNA reads TGTGCCAGTAGTATGCGGCAGACAGATACGCAGTATTTT.

There are a few counts of this clonotype. The chain links TRBV6-5 to TRBJ2-7, with D maybe TRBD1 (6 bases). Trimming cost V 4 bases and J 5 bases, with 9 bases left between them. Looked up from germline, CDR1 is MNHEY and CDR2 is SVGAGI. The CDR3 runs 12 residues. The CDR3 coding sequence is TGTGCCAGCAGTTTACAGGGTCACGAGCAGTACTTC. Protein product: CASSLQGHEQYF.

The rearrangement joins TRBV30 to TRBJ2-2, with 9 bases matching TRBD2. CDR1 and CDR2 (germline): GTSNPN, SVGIG (reference sequence). CDR3 length: 15 residues. The V gene end was trimmed by 1 base and the J gene end by 7 bases; junction bases not matched to a gene: 7. DNA of the CDR3: TGTGCCTGGAGTGGAAGCGGGAGGAATTACGGGGAGCTGTTTTTT. Residues: CAWSGSGRNYGELFF.

V is TRBV20-1 and J is TRBJ2-5, with unresolved D. CDR1 and CDR2 from the germline V gene are DFQATT and SNEGSKA (reference sequence). The CDR3 consists of 13 residues. V was cut by 3 bases and J by 4 bases, with 12 bases left in between. CDR3 nucleotide sequence: TGCAGTGCTAGCCCATACCCTCGAGAGACCCAGTACTTC. This sequence encodes CSASPYPRETQYF.

This sequence joins TRBV13 and TRBJ2-5; 8 nucleotides line up with TRBD1. The length of the CDR3 is 14 residues. Germline-derived CDR1 and CDR2 are PRHDT and FYEKMQ (reference sequence). Trimming removed 3 bases from V and 4 bases from J; junction bases left unmatched: 4. CDR3 protein: CASSLDRDRETQYF. The CDR3 DNA follows: TGTGCCAGCAGCTTGGACAGGGATAGAGAGACCCAGTACTTC.

This sequence joins TRBV3-1 and TRBJ2-6, with D hard to call. V lost 1 base, J lost 6 bases, and 1 base lay in between. Germline V gives CDR1 LGHDT, CDR2 YNNKEL (reference sequence). This CDR3 contains 12 residues. The CDR3 coding sequence is TGTGCCAGCAGCCAAGCGGCCAACGTCCTGACTTTC. It codes for CASSQAANVLTF.

This clonotype was seen a few times. V is TRBV6-5 and J is TRBJ2-1; 7 positions agree with TRBD2. Germline-derived CDR1 and CDR2 are MNHEY and SVGAGI. J gave up 4 bases and V 0 bases, and 6 bases lay outside the gene matches. This CDR3 region has 16 residues. CDR3 sequence: CASSYSAGRRYNEQFF. DNA for the CDR3: TGTGCCAGCAGTTACTCAGCCGGGAGGCGTTACAATGAGCAGTTCTTC.

The rearrangement joins TRBV19 to TRBJ1-5, with 10 positions matching TRBD1. V trimming: 8 bases; J trimming: 0 bases; junction bases outside the gene matches: 10. The germline gives CDR1 LNHDA, CDR2 SQIVND (reference sequence). The CDR3 spans 17 residues. Here the CDR3 DNA reads TGTGCCAGTGTCCCCGGGACAGGGGCCTATAGCAATCAGCCCCAGCATTTT. This translates into CASVPGTGAYSNQPQHF.

The chain uses TRBV15 and TRBJ2-2; D ambiguous. The CDR3 loop spans 15 amino acids. In germline, CDR1 is LNHNV, CDR2 YYDKDF (reference sequence). The V and J ends lost 0 bases and 1 base respectively, with 6 bases between them. In nucleotides, the CDR3 is TGTGCCACCAGCAGAGATTTCTGGAACACCGGGGAGCTGTTTTTT. Protein: CATSRDFWNTGELFF.

The chain couples TRBV7-3 to TRBJ1-2; D possibly corresponds to TRBD1 (5 bases). V was cut by 5 bases and J by 0 bases, with 7 bases left in between. This CDR3 is built from 13 residues. From germline, CDR1 is SGHTA and CDR2 FQGTGA. CDR3 amino acids: CASSGGPNYGYTF. The CDR3 DNA sequence: TGTGCCAGCAGCGGGGGACCTAACTATGGCTACACCTTC.

This rearrangement joins TRBV3-1 to TRBJ1-1, with D unresolved. This CDR3 is 11 amino acids long. The germline V and J ends were trimmed by 1 base and 7 bases, with 4 bases remaining between them. Germline values: CDR1 LGHDT, CDR2 YNNKEL (reference sequence). The CDR3 sequence: CASSQAGEAFF. The DNA for the CDR3 is TGTGCCAGCAGCCAAGCGGGTGAAGCTTTCTTT.

This clonotype is a singleton in its sample. The rearrangement joins TRBV7-3 to TRBJ2-3; the D gene is possibly TRBD2 (6 bases). Germline values: CDR1 SGHTA, CDR2 FQGTGA. The CDR3 loop spans 15 amino acids. The germline V and J ends were trimmed by 0 bases and 6 bases, with 13 bases remaining between them. The chain's CDR3 is CASSLTGPRGDTQYF. For the CDR3, the DNA is TGTGCCAGCAGCTTAACGGGTCCCCGGGGGGATACGCAGTATTTT. Together with reference TRBV7-3 and TRBJ2-3, the CDR3 gives the full variable domain: GAGVSQTPSNKVTEKGKYVELRCDPISGHTALYWYRQSLGQGPEFLIYFQGTGAADDSGLPNDRFFAVRPEGSVSTLKIQRTERGDSAVYLCASSLTGPRGDTQYFGPGTRLTVL.

The chain links TRBV4-2 to TRBJ2-1; 8 bases agree with TRBD2. The V gene end was trimmed by 4 bases and the J gene end by 2 bases; junction bases not matched to a gene: 4. Germline CDR1 LGHNA, CDR2 YNFKEQ. The CDR3 length is 15 residues. DNA for the CDR3: TGTGCCAGCAGCCTCAGCGGGAGACCCTACAATGAGCAGTTCTTC. Amino acids: CASSLSGRPYNEQFF.

The V gene is TRBV3-1, the J gene TRBJ2-5; tentatively, D is TRBD2 (6 bases). The germline V gene encodes CDR1 LGHDT and CDR2 YNNKEL (reference sequence). This CDR3 has 15 amino acids. Trimming stripped 3 bases from V and 4 bases from J, with 15 bases between. CDR3 amino acids: CASSHINPEGETQYF. The DNA for the CDR3 is TGTGCCAGCAGCCATATCAACCCGGAGGGAGAGACCCAGTACTTC.

V is TRBV29-1 and J is TRBJ2-2; maybe TRBD1 (5 bases). Trimming left V 4 bases short and J 8 bases short, with 14 bases between. Germline V gene data show CDR1 as SQVTM and CDR2 as ANQGSEA. The CDR3 covers 13 residues. The CDR3 nucleotides read TGCAGCGTTGGGACACCGCTTTCTGGGGAGCTGTTTTTT. It is translated as CSVGTPLSGELFF.

The V and J genes are TRBV28 and TRBJ1-1; 7 bases are shared with TRBD1. The V gene's germline CDR1 is MDHEN and CDR2 SYDVKM. The CDR3 length is 14 residues. Trimming cost V 4 bases and J 0 bases; bases outside gene matches: 2. CDR3 residues: CASSSGQLNTEAFF. The CDR3 coding sequence is TGTGCCAGCAGTTCGGGACAGTTGAACACTGAAGCTTTCTTT.

The rearrangement joins TRBV28 to TRBJ2-7; D unclear. Germline loops: CDR1 MDHEN, CDR2 SYDVKM. CDR3 size: 15 residues. V was clipped by 2 bases and J by 3 bases, with 14 bases between them. CDR3 in amino acids: CASSLTGSPVYEQYF. CDR3 DNA sequence: TGTGCCAGCAGTTTAACGGGTAGCCCCGTCTACGAGCAGTACTTC.

The CDR3 DNA sequence: TGCGCCAGCGGGGCCTCGGCACAGGGAAGCACTGAAGCTTTCTTT. Amino acid sequence: CASGASAQGSTEAFF. The V call is TRBV5-1, the J call TRBJ1-1; weak D call: TRBD1 (6 bases). V was pared by 7 bases and J by 4 bases, with 20 bases between. Germline CDR1 and CDR2: SGHRS and YFSETQ. There are 15 residues in the CDR3.

The chain has TRBV28 and TRBJ1-3; D gene unclear. Deletions cut 2 bases from V and 3 bases from J, with 8 bases between. The CDR3 has 14 residues. CDR1 and CDR2 from the germline V gene are MDHEN and SYDVKM. The CDR3 spells CASSLAVRGNTIYF. CDR3 nucleotide sequence: TGTGCCAGCAGTTTAGCAGTTCGTGGAAACACCATATATTTT.